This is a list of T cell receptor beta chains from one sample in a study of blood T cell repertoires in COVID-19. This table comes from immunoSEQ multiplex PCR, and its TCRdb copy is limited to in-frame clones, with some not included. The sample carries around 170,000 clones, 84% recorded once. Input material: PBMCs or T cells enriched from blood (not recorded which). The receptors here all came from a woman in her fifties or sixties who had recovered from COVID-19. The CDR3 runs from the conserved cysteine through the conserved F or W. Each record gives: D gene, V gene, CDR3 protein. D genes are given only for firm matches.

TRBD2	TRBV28	CASSGGGSTYEQYF
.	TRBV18	CASSTDRSNTGELFF
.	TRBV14	CASSGGDYFPYNEQFF
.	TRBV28	CASSLVLKNTEAFF
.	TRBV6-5	CASSQPIGYTF
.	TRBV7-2	CASSLAFIRTSANSPLHF
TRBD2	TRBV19	CASSIGTRSNEQFF
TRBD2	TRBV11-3	CASSLRGLAGGSGEQFF
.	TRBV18	CASSPLGGAYEQYF
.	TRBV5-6	CASNRGSSGNTIYF
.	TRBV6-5	CASSYRQIGSGNTIYF
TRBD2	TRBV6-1	CASSEVLAPSGSWDYEQYF
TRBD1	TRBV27	CASSPGQGGNQPQHF
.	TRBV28	CASGRQHLEAFF
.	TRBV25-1	CASRLPGRVEGYTF
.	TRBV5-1	CASSPKGGPGKNSPLHF
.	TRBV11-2	CASSRTAPGVTNTEAFF
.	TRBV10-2	CASRLGEAYGYTF
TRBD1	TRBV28	CASSTFSGGANYGYTF
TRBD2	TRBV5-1	CASSLVGLASETQYF
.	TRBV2	CASSVDSATEAFF
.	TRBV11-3	CASSLGDRSYTQYF
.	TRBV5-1	CASSSGLPNTEAFF
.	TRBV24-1	CATSDPGRSYNEQFF
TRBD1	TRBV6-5	CASIRDRRNEKLFF
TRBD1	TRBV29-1	CSVRRQGSYGYTF
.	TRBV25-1	CASSVEDRLNSPLHF
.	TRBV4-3	CASSLGRGNEKLFF
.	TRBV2	CASSGEGGQPQHF
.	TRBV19	CASSSPWGYNEKLFF
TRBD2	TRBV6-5	CASSYEVTSGRNEQFF
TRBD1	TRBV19	CASSETGTGITEAFF
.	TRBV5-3	CARSLLCHGELFF
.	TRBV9	CASSGQNSPLHF
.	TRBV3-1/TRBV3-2	CASSQDLMEYGYTF
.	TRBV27	CASRRTGVYGYTF
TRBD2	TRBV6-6	CASSLAGGTYEQYF
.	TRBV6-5	CASSYTGWNEQFF
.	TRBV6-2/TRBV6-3	CASSGSSLLPSYEQYF
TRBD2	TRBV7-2	CASSLVASGGFSYNEQFF
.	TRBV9	CASSVGAGDHEQFF
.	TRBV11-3	CASSPLGGGYTF
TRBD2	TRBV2	CASSDSGLEGQGEQFF
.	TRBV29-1	CSVARPGNTIYF
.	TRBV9	CASSQHDRPTEKLFF
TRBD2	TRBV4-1	CASSQEFHGGSYNEQFF
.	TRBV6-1	CASSDAGVETQYF
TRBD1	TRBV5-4	CASSLRGGLANEKLFF
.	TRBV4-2	CASSQDGRGGQKTQYF
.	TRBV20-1	CSASDPRSYNEQFF